This paragraph reports one T cell receptor (beta chain). These data belong to a study of patients and donors after allogeneic stem cell transplantation. This CDR3 region has 14 residues. Germline loops: CDR1 SNHLY, CDR2 FYNNEI. The V segment lost 7 bases and the J segment 3 bases; nucleotides outside the gene matches: 5. TCRdb processed the RT-PCR reads anew with MiXCR; each CDR3 protein has one entry. The sample has 200,000 to 250,000 distinct CDR3 sequences, 13% to 15% seen once. This clonotype was sampled from a human donor who was either an allogeneic HSCT recipient or a stem cell or donor lymphocyte infusion donor (not recorded which). It is not recorded whose cells these are; they may come from a transplant donor. Input material: blood, either unsorted or a sorted T cell fraction (not recorded which). V is TRBV2 and J is TRBJ2-5, with 10 bases that match TRBD2. CDR3 amino acids: CASKPAGGKETQYF. CDR3 in DNA: TGTGCCAGCAAGCCAGCGGGAGGGAAAGAGACCCAGTACTTC.